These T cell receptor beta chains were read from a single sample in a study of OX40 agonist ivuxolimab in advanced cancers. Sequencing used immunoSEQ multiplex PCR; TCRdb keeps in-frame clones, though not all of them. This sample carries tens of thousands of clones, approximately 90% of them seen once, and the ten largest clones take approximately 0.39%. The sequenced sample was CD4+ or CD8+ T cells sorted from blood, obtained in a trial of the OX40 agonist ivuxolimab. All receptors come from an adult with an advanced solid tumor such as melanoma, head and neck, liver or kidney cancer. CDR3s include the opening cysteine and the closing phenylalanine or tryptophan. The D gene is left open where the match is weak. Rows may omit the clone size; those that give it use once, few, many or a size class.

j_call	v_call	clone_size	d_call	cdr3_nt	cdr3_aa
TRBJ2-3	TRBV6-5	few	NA	TGTGCCAGCACCCTACCGGGAGCAGATACGCAGTATTTT	CASTLPGADTQYF
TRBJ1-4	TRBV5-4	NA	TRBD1	TGTGCCAGCAGCGTCGCCGGGACAGGGAATGAAAAACTGTTTTTT	CASSVAGTGNEKLFF
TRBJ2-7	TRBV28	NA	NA	TGTGCCAGCTTGAGGGGGACCTACGAGCAGTACTTC	CASLRGTYEQYF
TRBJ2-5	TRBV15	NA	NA	TGTGCCACCAGCGGACGGGGGGCCAAAGAAGAGACCCAGTACTTC	CATSGRGAKEETQYF
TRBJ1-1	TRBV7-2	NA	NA	TGTGCCAGCAGCCCCCTACGAGGGCACACTGAAGCTTTCTTT	CASSPLRGHTEAFF
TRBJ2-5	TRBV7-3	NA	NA	TGTGCCAGCAGCTTCGTACACAAGGAGGGGACCCAGTACTTC	CASSFVHKEGTQYF
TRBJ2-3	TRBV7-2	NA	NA	TGTGCCAGCAGCTTATGGGGGCCTACCATAGATACGCAGTATTTT	CASSLWGPTIDTQYF
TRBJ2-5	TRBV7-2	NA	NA	TGTGCCAGCAGCCCTAGCCGGGGGGCTGGGGAGACCCAGTACTTC	CASSPSRGAGETQYF
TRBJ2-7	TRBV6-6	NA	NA	TGTGCCAGCAGTTCGACAGGTCCGGGCGAGCAGTACTTC	CASSSTGPGEQYF
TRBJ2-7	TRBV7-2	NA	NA	TGTGCCAGCAGCTTAGCCCTGAATCCGCGGCAGTACTTC	CASSLALNPRQYF
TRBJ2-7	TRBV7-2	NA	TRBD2	TGTGCCAGCAGCTTAACTAGCGGGAGCTACGAGCAGTACTTC	CASSLTSGSYEQYF
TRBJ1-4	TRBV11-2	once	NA	TGTGCCAGCAGCCCGACCGGGAATTGGGGGGAAAAACTGTTTTTT	CASSPTGNWGEKLFF
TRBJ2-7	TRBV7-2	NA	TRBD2	TGTGCCAGCAGCATCAGCGGGGGGAACTCCTACGAGCAGTACTTC	CASSISGGNSYEQYF
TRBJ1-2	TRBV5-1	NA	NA	TGCGCCAGCAGCTTAATAAGGGGTAGGGGCTACACCTTC	CASSLIRGRGYTF
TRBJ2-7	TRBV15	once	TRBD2	TGTGCCACCAGCAGAAGACTAGCGGGGACCTACGAGCAGTACTTC	CATSRRLAGTYEQYF
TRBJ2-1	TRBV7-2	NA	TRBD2	TGTGCCAGCAGCTCGCCCGGGACTAGTCCCAATGAGCAGTTCTTC	CASSSPGTSPNEQFF
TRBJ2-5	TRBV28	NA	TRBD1	TGTGCCAGCAGTCCACCCGGGACAGAAGAGACCCAGTACTTC	CASSPPGTEETQYF
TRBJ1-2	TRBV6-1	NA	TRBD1	TGTGCCAGCAGTGAACAGGGGGATGCCTATGGCTACACCTTC	CASSEQGDAYGYTF
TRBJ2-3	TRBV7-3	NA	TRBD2	TGTGCCAGCAGCTCTCGGGGGGAAAGCACAGATACGCAGTATTTT	CASSSRGESTDTQYF
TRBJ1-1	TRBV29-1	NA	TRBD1	TGCAGCGCCGGACAGGGAGGGGCCCGGACTGAAGCTTTCTTT	CSAGQGGARTEAFF
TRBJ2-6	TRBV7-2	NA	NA	TGTGCCAGCAGCTTCTCCACCCCTGGGGCCAACGTCCTGACTTTC	CASSFSTPGANVLTF
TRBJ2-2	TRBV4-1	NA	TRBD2	TGCGCCAGCAGCCCCCCCAGCGGGAGTTCAGGTACCGGGGAGCTGTTTTTT	CASSPPSGSSGTGELFF
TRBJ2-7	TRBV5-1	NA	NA	TGCGCCAGCAGCTCCGGGACGGACCCGAGCGAGCAGTACTTC	CASSSGTDPSEQYF
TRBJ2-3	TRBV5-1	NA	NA	TGCGCCAGTAACCAAGTGGGGGTGAGGGCAGATACGCAGTATTTT	CASNQVGVRADTQYF
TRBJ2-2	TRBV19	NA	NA	TGTGCCAGTAGTTCCGTTCGGGGCGGGACCGGGGAGCTGTTTTTT	CASSSVRGGTGELFF
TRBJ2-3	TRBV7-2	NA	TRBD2	TGTGCCAGCAGCTCCCGGGGGAGCGGGGGGCCGTCTAGCACAGATACGCAGTATTTT	CASSSRGSGGPSSTDTQYF
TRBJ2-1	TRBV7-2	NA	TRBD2	TGTGCCAGCAGCCCAGGGGGGACTAGCGACCCTGAGCAGTTCTTC	CASSPGGTSDPEQFF
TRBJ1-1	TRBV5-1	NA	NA	TGCGCCAGCAGCAAGGACCTTGGAACTGAAGCTTTCTTT	CASSKDLGTEAFF
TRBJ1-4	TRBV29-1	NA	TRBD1	TGCAGCGTTGATCGACAGGGCGCGCTTAATGGGGAAAAACTGTTTTTT	CSVDRQGALNGEKLFF
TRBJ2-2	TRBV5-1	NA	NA	TGCGCCAGCAGCTCCAGTGCCGGGGAGCTGTTTTTT	CASSSSAGELFF
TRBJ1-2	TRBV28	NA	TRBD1	TGTGCCAGCAGTTTAACGGGACAGGGGTATGGCTACACCTTC	CASSLTGQGYGYTF
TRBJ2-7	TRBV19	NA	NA	TGTGCCAGTAGTATTATCCACGGTGCCTACGAGCAGTACTTC	CASSIIHGAYEQYF
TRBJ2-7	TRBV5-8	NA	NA	TGTGCCAGCAGCCTTAGCCAGGCCTCCTACGAGCAGTACTTC	CASSLSQASYEQYF
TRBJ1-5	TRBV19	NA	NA	TGTGCCAGTAGTATAGTAGCAAATAGCAATCAGCCCCAGCATTTT	CASSIVANSNQPQHF
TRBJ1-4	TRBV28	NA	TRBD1	TGTGCCAGCAGTCGAGCCCTCGGGACAGGGGTAGTGAAACTGTTTTTT	CASSRALGTGVVKLFF
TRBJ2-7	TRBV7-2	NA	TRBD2	TGTGCCAGCAGCCGGACTAGTTCCATTCCCTACGAGCAGTACTTC	CASSRTSSIPYEQYF
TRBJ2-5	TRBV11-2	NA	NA	TGTGCCAGCAGCTCACACCCTTCGGGCGGGGAGACCCAGTACTTC	CASSSHPSGGETQYF
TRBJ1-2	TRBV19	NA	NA	TGTGCCAGTACCGATTTACCCGGGACAAATCTAGGGATCTATGGCTACACCTTC	CASTDLPGTNLGIYGYTF
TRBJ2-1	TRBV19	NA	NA	TGTGCCAGTAGCGTTCAGCGAGATAATGAGCAGTTCTTC	CASSVQRDNEQFF
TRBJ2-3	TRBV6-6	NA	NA	TGTGCCAGCAGTTACCTAACAGATACGCAGTATTTT	CASSYLTDTQYF
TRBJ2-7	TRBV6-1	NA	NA	TGTGCCAGCAGGTCGGACCCCCCGGGGTACGAGCAGTACTTC	CASRSDPPGYEQYF
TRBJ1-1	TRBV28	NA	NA	TGTGCCAGCAATACCCGTAAAGGGGGGAACACTGAAGCTTTCTTT	CASNTRKGGNTEAFF
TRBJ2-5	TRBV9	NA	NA	TGTGCCAGCAGCGTAGCGGCAGGGCACGAGACCCAGTACTTC	CASSVAAGHETQYF
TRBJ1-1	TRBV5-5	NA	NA	TGTGCCAGCAGCGGGAGCTTTGAAGCTTTCTTT	CASSGSFEAFF